The T cell receptor beta chain under discussion was sequenced for a study of blood T cell repertoires in COVID-19. Study context: COVID-19 samples collected from the United States, Italy and Spain covered acute and convalescent phases. Sample material is recorded as cDNA or gDNA derived from T cells, B-cell-depleted T cells, or PBMCs.

Authors' processing steps: By means of reference gene primer amplification, nucleated cell counts were estimated. The repertoire was sequenced with immunoSEQ multiplex PCR; TCRdb's copy has only in-frame clones and lacks some. D and trimming come from the DNA, and the V and J calls and clone size come from that table. Here the sample spans about 170,000 clones, about 83% being singletons. V was trimmed by 6 bases and J by 7 bases, leaving 22 bases between them. The CDR3 is made up of 15 amino acids. Per the germline V gene, CDR1 is SGHTS and CDR2 is YDEGEE. V is TRBV5-8 and J is TRBJ2-5; perhaps TRBD1 as D (6 bases). Sequencing input: peripheral blood. The TCR originated in a woman of 80 years or more with acute or convalescent COVID-19. This CDR3 is CASTSSPMDSATQYF. DNA of the CDR3: TGTGCCAGCACCTCGAGCCCAATGGACAGCGCGACCCAGTACTTC. The full variable domain, its missing parts supplied by reference TRBV5-8 and TRBJ2-5, is EAGVTQSPTHLIKTRGQQATLRCSPISGHTSVYWYQQALGLGLQFLLWYDEGEERNRGNFPPRFSGRQFPNYSSELNVNALELEDSALYLCASTSSPMDSATQYFGPGTRLLVL.